The 9 T cell receptor beta chains below all came from one sample that was sequenced in a study of cytomegalovirus exposure and HLA in healthy donors. The PCR ran on 60 Vbeta and 13 Jbeta primers. Sequencing was performed with immunoSEQ multiplex PCR; in TCRdb, only in-frame clones are kept and a portion is missing. In the table there are about 150,000 clones, 75% of which are singletons. Source material: PBMCs. The receptors were gathered from a man between 18 and 35 years old in good health and CMV-seropositive.

The chain links TRBV14 to TRBJ2-3; unclear D gene. V lost 0 bases and J 1 base, leaving 5 bases between the germline ends. The germline V gene has CDR1 SGHDN and CDR2 FVKESK. This CDR3 region has 14 residues. The CDR3 sequence is CASSQDRGTDTQYF. Here the CDR3 DNA reads TGTGCCAGCAGCCAAGATCGTGGCACAGATACGCAGTATTTT.

This rearrangement joins TRBV10-2 to TRBJ1-2, with unresolved D. CDR3 length: 15 residues. Germline CDR1 WSHSY, CDR2 SAAADI. Trimming cost V 2 bases and J 0 bases, with 10 bases left between them. The CDR3 region is CASSEGRTANYGYTF. In DNA form, the CDR3 reads TGCGCCAGCAGTGAGGGTCGTACAGCTAACTATGGCTACACCTTC.

The J gene is TRBJ1-5, the V gene TRBV19; the match to TRBD1 covers 8 bases. CDR1 and CDR2 (germline): LNHDA, SQIVND (reference sequence). This CDR3 comprises 15 residues. J was trimmed by 4 bases and V by 5 bases; bases with no gene match: 7. CDR3 amino acids: CASSGRDRQNQPQHF. The CDR3 nucleotides are TGTGCCAGTAGTGGTCGGGACAGGCAAAATCAGCCCCAGCATTTT.

The CDR3 nucleotides read TGTGCCAGCAGTTTATCTGGCAACTATGGCTACACCTTC. Translated, it gives CASSLSGNYGYTF. V and J are TRBV28 and TRBJ1-2; no clear D. Germline V lookup: CDR1 MDHEN, CDR2 SYDVKM. Trimming stripped 1 base from V and 2 bases from J, with 5 bases between. This CDR3 region has 13 residues.

V and J are TRBV28 and TRBJ2-1; D is possibly TRBD2 (6 bases). Trimming cost V 2 bases and J 9 bases, with 26 bases left between them. CDR3 size: 18 residues. Germline V gene data show CDR1 as MDHEN and CDR2 as SYDVKM. The CDR3 loop reads CASSLSSMGTGRGGEQFF. The CDR3 DNA follows: TGTGCCAGCAGTTTAAGTAGTATGGGTACCGGGAGAGGCGGTGAGCAGTTCTTC. The full variable domain, rest sourced from reference TRBV28 and TRBJ2-1, is DVKVTQSSRYLVKRTGEKVFLECVQDMDHENMFWYRQDPGLGLRLIYFSYDVKMKEKGDIPEGYSVSREKKERFSLILESASTNQTSMYLCASSLSSMGTGRGGEQFFGPGTRLTVL.

This chain joins TRBV23-1 and TRBJ2-3, with D perhaps matching TRBD2 (6 bases). TRBV23-1 is an open reading frame, and its role is uncertain. Trimming removed 1 base at V and 9 bases at J, with 8 bases between. The CDR3 is 12 residues long. CDR3 loop: CASSQWGGTQYF. In nucleotides, the CDR3 is TGCGCCAGCAGTCAATGGGGAGGCACGCAGTATTTT.

This chain connects TRBV7-9 to TRBJ2-7, with 8 nucleotides matching TRBD1. Germline CDR1 reads SEHNR; CDR2 reads FQNEAQ (reference sequence). This CDR3 contains 14 residues. V lost 5 bases and J lost 6; bases outside the gene matches: 9. The CDR3 region has the DNA TGTGCCAGCAGCCGGACAGGGTACTACTCCGAGCAGTACTTC. The encoded protein is CASSRTGYYSEQYF.

This clone was detected only a few times. The chain joins TRBV4-1 to TRBJ2-7; weak D call: TRBD2 (6 bases). Looked up from germline, CDR1 is MGHRA and CDR2 is YSYEKL. Between the trimmed V and J ends, which lost 5 bases and 4 bases, there was a span of 21 bases. The CDR3 loop spans 16 amino acids. Here the CDR3 DNA reads TGCGCCAGCAGCACCTTTAGCGGCATCCGGAGGTACGAGCAGTACTTC. It is translated as CASSTFSGIRRYEQYF.

This clone was detected a few times. The chain recombines TRBV5-4 with TRBJ2-3; 8 bases line up with TRBD1. V dropped 2 bases and J dropped 4; count of bases not matched to a gene: 6. This CDR3 is built from 15 residues. The germline CDR1 and CDR2 sequences are SGHNT and YYREEE (reference sequence). CDR3 loop: CASSLGTGRPDTQYF. As DNA, the CDR3 is TGTGCCAGCAGCTTAGGGACAGGACGCCCAGATACGCAGTATTTT.